Following are 7 T cell receptor beta chains from one sample sequenced in a study of early T cells in non-severe SARS-CoV-2 infection. One entry per CDR3 protein, called by TCRdb with MiXCR from the 5' RACE reads. Among 85,000 to 120,000 distinct CDR3 sequences listed, around 14% were seen once. Sequencing was done on a sample of whole blood. The receptors shown here come from an adult who was a healthcare worker with PCR-confirmed SARS-CoV-2 infection or an uninfected control (not recorded which).

The V gene is TRBV16, the J gene TRBJ1-1; no firm D call. V lost 5 bases to trimming and J lost 3 bases, with 7 bases between them. Germline-derived CDR1 and CDR2 are KGHSY and FQNENV. The CDR3 spans 12 residues. Here the CDR3 reads CASSWMDTEAFF. DNA for the CDR3: TGTGCCAGCAGCTGGATGGACACTGAAGCTTTCTTT.

The chain couples TRBV10-2 to TRBJ2-1; 9 bases line up with TRBD2. The CDR3 extends over 14 amino acids. The V gene's germline CDR1 is WSHSY and CDR2 SAAADI. V lost 4 bases and J lost 8; bases outside the gene matches: 6. CDR3 loop: CASSVREGPHEQFF. CDR3 coding DNA: TGCGCCAGCAGTGTGCGGGAGGGTCCCCATGAGCAGTTCTTC.

This clonotype was observed at least ten times. This chain links TRBV6-5 with TRBJ2-2, with D unresolved. Between the trimmed V and J ends, which lost 5 bases and 3 bases, there was a span of 4 bases. Germline V gene sequence: CDR1 MNHEY, CDR2 SVGAGI. This CDR3 spans 12 amino acids. CDR3 sequence (DNA): TGTGCCAGCAGTAGACACACCGGGGAGCTGTTTTTT. Translation gives CASSRHTGELFF.

This clonotype was seen a handful of times. This sequence joins TRBV27 and TRBJ2-5, with 8 bases identical to TRBD2. The CDR3 is 12 residues long. Germline lookup yields CDR1 MNHEY and CDR2 SMNVEV (reference sequence). Germline trimming cut 7 bases from V and 9 bases from J; bases unmatched to any gene: 7. The CDR3 bases are TGTGCCAGCACCTCCAACGGGGGGGCCCAGTACTTC. Protein sequence: CASTSNGGAQYF.

This clonotype was observed at least ten times. The gene calls are TRBV4-2 and TRBJ2-3; 13 bases map to TRBD2. V was clipped by 0 bases and J by 5 bases; unmatched bases: 8. The CDR3 spans 18 residues. Germline loops: CDR1 LGHNA, CDR2 YNFKEQ. The CDR3 DNA follows: TGTGCCAGCAGCCAAGATAGTTTGAGACTAGCGGGAGGAGATACGCAGTATTTT. Translation gives CASSQDSLRLAGGDTQYF.

This clonotype was seen only a few times. The chain is built from TRBV5-6 and TRBJ1-5; maybe TRBD1 (5 bases). The germline CDR1 and CDR2 sequences are SGHDT and YYEEEE. CDR3 size: 18 residues. V lost 4 bases to trimming and J lost 1 base, with 21 bases between them. DNA for the CDR3: TGTGCCAGCAGCCGCTCGCACGGCGGGGGAGAGAGCAATCAGCCCCAGCATTTT. This sequence encodes CASSRSHGGGESNQPQHF.

This clonotype came up many times. The J gene is TRBJ2-5, the V gene TRBV18; D not resolved. With 1 base removed from V and 2 bases from J, the gap between germline ends came to 2 bases. Germline CDR1 KGHSH, CDR2 LQKENI. The CDR3 has 12 amino acids. Written as DNA, the CDR3 is TGTGCCAGCTCACCACGGCAAGAGACCCAGTACTTC. Protein sequence: CASSPRQETQYF.